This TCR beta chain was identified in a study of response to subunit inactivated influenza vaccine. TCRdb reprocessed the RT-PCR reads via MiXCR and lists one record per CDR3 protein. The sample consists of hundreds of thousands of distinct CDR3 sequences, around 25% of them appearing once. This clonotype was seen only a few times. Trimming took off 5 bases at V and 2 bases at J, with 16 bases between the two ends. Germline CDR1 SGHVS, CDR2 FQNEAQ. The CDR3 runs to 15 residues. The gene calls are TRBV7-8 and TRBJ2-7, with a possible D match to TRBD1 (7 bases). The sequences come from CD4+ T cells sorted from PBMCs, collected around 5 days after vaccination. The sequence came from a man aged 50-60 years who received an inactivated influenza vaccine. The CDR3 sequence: CASSPAGGPTYEQYF. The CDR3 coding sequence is TGTGCCAGCAGCCCTGCAGGGGGGCCTACCTACGAGCAGTACTTC.